These 25 T cell receptor beta chains were sequenced from one sample in a study of T cell responses to AZD1222 COVID-19 vaccine. Profiled with immunoSEQ multiplex PCR; TCRdb holds only in-frame clones, not every one. Of over 100,000 clones listed, about 89% are singletons. This sample comprised peripheral blood, obtained on day 0 of AZD1222 vaccination. These receptors all stem from an adult in good health.

The chain links TRBV30 to TRBJ2-5; D is perhaps TRBD1 or TRBD2 (5 bases each). The V gene's germline CDR1 is GTSNPN and CDR2 SVGIG (reference sequence). The CDR3 has 11 amino acids. The V and J ends lost 8 bases and 5 bases respectively, with 12 bases between them. CDR3 in DNA: TGTGCCGGGGGTGAGGGGGAGACCCAGTACTTC. This gives the protein CAGGEGETQYF.

Comment on this clone: Other DNA sequences in this specimen translate into the identical CDR3. The rearrangement links TRBV27 to TRBJ1-2; D perhaps matches TRBD1 (5 bases). The CDR3 spans 13 residues. Germline CDR1 is MNHEY and CDR2 is SMNVEV (reference sequence). V was shortened by 0 bases and J by 4 bases, with 6 bases between the two germline ends. CDR3 region: CASSLSGAYGYTF. CDR3 DNA: TGTGCCAGCAGTTTATCCGGGGCCTATGGCTACACCTTC.

J is TRBJ2-5 and V is TRBV18, with TRBD1 matching 9 bases. The CDR3 runs to 16 residues. V trimming: 6 bases; J trimming: 1 base; junction bases outside the gene matches: 9. The germline V gene encodes CDR1 KGHSH and CDR2 LQKENI. The DNA for the CDR3 is TGTGCCAGCTCTCTAGGACAGGGGACGATCCAAGAGACCCAGTACTTC. Amino acids: CASSLGQGTIQETQYF. The complete variable domain, with remaining parts taken from reference TRBV18 and TRBJ2-5, reads NAGVMQNPRHLVRRRGQEARLRCSPMKGHSHVYWYRQLPEEGLKFMVYLQKENIIDESGMPKERFSAEFPKEGPSILRIQQVVRGDSAAYFCASSLGQGTIQETQYFGPGTRLLVL.

In its sample, this clone was seen a few times. The chain uses TRBV19 and TRBJ1-6; D uncertain. The CDR3 spans 14 residues. Trimming removed 6 bases from V and 8 bases from J, with 14 bases in between. Germline CDR1 LNHDA, CDR2 SQIVND (reference sequence). Written as DNA, the CDR3 is TGTGCCAGTAGGACTACTGGGGAGGATTCACCCCTCCACTTT. This codes for CASRTTGEDSPLHF.

V and J are TRBV10-3 and TRBJ2-3; the D call may be TRBD1 or TRBD2 (5 bases each). CDR1 is ENHRY, CDR2 SYGVKD, per germline. Trimming stripped 2 bases from V and 9 bases from J, with 9 bases between. This CDR3 has 12 residues. The CDR3 region is CAISETEGTQYF. CDR3 bases: TGTGCCATCAGTGAGACCGAGGGGACGCAGTATTTT.

V gene TRBV2 combines with J gene TRBJ1-2; D unresolved. CDR1 and CDR2 (germline): SNHLY, FYNNEI. The CDR3 consists of 13 residues. V lost 2 bases and J 6 bases, leaving 10 bases between the germline ends. CDR3 in amino acids: CASSESQMDGYTF. CDR3 nucleotide sequence: TGTGCCAGCAGTGAATCCCAGATGGATGGCTACACCTTC.

The rearrangement uses TRBV4-2 and TRBJ1-1, with a possible D match to TRBD1 (5 bases). This CDR3 has 16 residues. Trimming left V 2 bases short and J 3 bases short, with 16 bases between. Germline assignment: CDR1 LGHNA and CDR2 YNFKEQ. DNA of the CDR3: TGTGCCAGCAGCCAATCCGGGCAGGGCAGTCACACTGAAGCTTTCTTT. Encoded protein: CASSQSGQGSHTEAFF.

The chain combines TRBV4-1 with TRBJ1-2; TRBD1 matches 7 bases. Germline CDR1 is MGHRA and CDR2 is YSYEKL. There are 15 residues in the CDR3. V lost 6 bases, J lost 7 bases, and 14 bases stayed unmatched. CDR3 nucleotide sequence: TGCGCCAGCAGGTCCAGACAGGGAACAAGAGGTGGCTACACCTTC. Protein: CASRSRQGTRGGYTF.

The chain joins TRBV5-1 to TRBJ1-4; 9 nucleotides align to TRBD1. The CDR3 has 15 residues. The germline V gene has CDR1 SGHRS and CDR2 YFSETQ. Unmatched junction bases numbered 7, after V lost 2 bases and J lost 8 bases. The DNA of the CDR3 is TGCGCCAGCAGCTTACAACAGGGGGCGAAGGAAAAACTGTTTTTT. It translates to CASSLQQGAKEKLFF.

The genes are TRBV11-2 and TRBJ1-1, with 9 bases that match TRBD1. Trimming took 7 bases from V and 4 from J; bases not matched to a gene: 16. The germline gives CDR1 SGHAT, CDR2 FQNNGV. This CDR3 spans 17 amino acids. The CDR3 nucleotides are TGTGCCAGCACCTTCACCGGGGTGACAGGGGGTTTCACTGAAGCTTTCTTT. Amino acids: CASTFTGVTGGFTEAFF.

The chain links TRBV30 to TRBJ1-2; the D is unclear. Germline CDR1 is GTSNPN and CDR2 is SVGIG (reference sequence). This CDR3 spans 12 amino acids. V shed 3 bases and J shed 1 base, with 6 bases lying between them. The chain's CDR3 is CAWRWFNYGYTF. The CDR3 nucleotides read TGTGCCTGGAGGTGGTTTAACTATGGCTACACCTTC.

The chain uses TRBV4-1 and TRBJ1-5; D remains unclear. The CDR3 has 14 residues. Germline-derived CDR1 and CDR2 are MGHRA and YSYEKL. Deletions cut 3 bases from V and 2 bases from J, with 8 bases between. The CDR3 region has the DNA TGCGCCAGCAGCCATCCATCCCGCAATCAGCCCCAGCATTTT. This translates into CASSHPSRNQPQHF.

The sample holds a few counts of this clone. This chain uses TRBV11-2 with TRBJ1-6, with TRBD1 as a possible D gene (5 bases). The CDR3 runs to 14 residues. The V end lost 7 bases, the J end lost 9 bases, and 16 bases lay between the germline ends. Germline CDR1 is SGHAT and CDR2 is FQNNGV. The CDR3 DNA reads TGTGCCAGCACCGTAACAGGAGCGGGTTCACCCCTCCACTTT. Its translation is CASTVTGAGSPLHF.

A few counts support this clone. The J gene is TRBJ2-7, the V gene TRBV27; possible D gene TRBD2, 5 bases. This CDR3 has 13 amino acids. Between the trimmed V and J ends, which lost 2 bases and 6 bases, there was a span of 11 bases. CDR1 is MNHEY and CDR2 is SMNVEV in the germline V gene (reference sequence). CDR3 sequence: CASSLTRPGEQYF. In DNA form, the CDR3 reads TGTGCCAGCAGTTTAACTAGACCGGGCGAGCAGTACTTC.

The rearrangement joins TRBV19 to TRBJ2-7; TRBD2 matches at 10 bases. The CDR3 is 14 residues long. Germline V gene lookup returns CDR1 LNHDA and CDR2 SQIVND (reference sequence). V lost 5 bases and J lost 3; bases outside the gene matches: 4. The CDR3 loop reads CASSELAGRYEQYF. The CDR3 DNA follows: TGTGCCAGTAGTGAACTAGCGGGGCGCTACGAGCAGTACTTC.

A note on this clone: Other nucleotide sequences from this sample produce the same CDR3. This chain links TRBV11-3 with TRBJ1-1, with 8 positions matching TRBD1. The V gene's germline CDR1 is SGHNT and CDR2 YENEEA. CDR3 length equals 15 residues. Trimming took 5 bases from V and 3 from J; bases not matched to a gene: 8. CDR3 sequence reads: CASSTGQGRDTEAFF. For the CDR3, the DNA is TGTGCCAGCAGCACCGGACAGGGCAGGGACACTGAAGCTTTCTTT.

The CDR3 here is CAIQTGEAYEQYF. The DNA for the CDR3 is TGTGCCATTCAGACAGGGGAGGCCTACGAGCAGTACTTC. This chain links TRBV10-3 with TRBJ2-7, with 8 bases matching TRBD1. The CDR3 contains 13 residues. The germline CDR1 and CDR2 sequences are ENHRY and SYGVKD. The V gene end was trimmed by 9 bases and the J gene end by 2 bases; junction bases not matched to a gene: 6.

This chain uses TRBV7-8 with TRBJ1-1, with a weak D call TRBD1 (5 bases). The CDR3 runs 12 residues. V was pared by 5 bases and J by 6 bases, with 10 bases between. The germline gives CDR1 SGHVS, CDR2 FQNEAQ. CDR3 in amino acids: CASSLQGAEAFF. CDR3 nucleotide sequence: TGTGCCAGCAGCCTGCAAGGGGCTGAAGCTTTCTTT.

J is TRBJ1-2 and V is TRBV30; 8 positions match TRBD1. J was trimmed by 3 bases and V by 3 bases; bases with no gene match: 3. Germline values: CDR1 GTSNPN, CDR2 SVGIG (reference sequence). The CDR3 extends over 13 amino acids. DNA of the CDR3: TGTGCCTGGAGCTGGACAGGGTACTATGGCTACACCTTC. Its protein product is CAWSWTGYYGYTF.

The rearrangement uses TRBV3-1 (or the pseudogene TRBV3-2) and TRBJ2-3; 8 bases fit TRBD2. This CDR3 comprises 15 residues. The ends lost 5 bases at V and 2 bases at J; junction bases unmatched: 6. Germline values: CDR1 LGHDT, CDR2 YNNKEL (reference sequence). The CDR3 bases are TGTGCCAGCAGCGGTACTAGCGGATACACAGATACGCAGTATTTT. Protein sequence: CASSGTSGYTDTQYF.

The J gene is TRBJ1-1, the V gene TRBV7-9, with D maybe TRBD1 (5 bases). The CDR3 loop spans 15 amino acids. Germline-derived CDR1 and CDR2 are SEHNR and FQNEAQ (reference sequence). The germline V and J ends were trimmed by 7 bases and 1 base, with 16 bases remaining between them. The CDR3 spells CASTLMGGENTEAFF. The CDR3 DNA follows: TGTGCCAGCACCCTAATGGGGGGGGAGAACACTGAAGCTTTCTTT.

The chain recombines TRBV19 with TRBJ1-4; D gene uncertain. The germline CDR1 and CDR2 sequences are LNHDA and SQIVND (reference sequence). The CDR3 has 14 amino acids. The ends were cut back, 6 bases at V and 3 bases at J, with 11 bases in the middle. CDR3 nucleotide sequence: TGTGCCAGTAGCCCCTGGGCCTCTAATGAAAAACTGTTTTTT. Protein: CASSPWASNEKLFF.

The chain joins TRBV2 to TRBJ1-1; unclear D gene. Germline assignment: CDR1 SNHLY and CDR2 FYNNEI. The V end was cut by 8 bases, the J end by 4 bases, with 14 bases between. CDR3 size: 13 residues. CDR3 coding DNA: TGTGCCAGCCATTACGTGGGTCGCACTGAAGCTTTCTTT. Amino acid sequence: CASHYVGRTEAFF.

V gene TRBV30 combines with J gene TRBJ1-1, with D tentatively TRBD1 (5 bases). CDR1 is GTSNPN, CDR2 SVGIG, per germline (reference sequence). This CDR3 region has 12 residues. Trimming shortened V by 2 bases and J by 5 bases, and 9 bases separated the two germline ends. This chain's CDR3 is CAWSRGGTEAFF. DNA for the CDR3: TGTGCCTGGAGTCGTGGGGGGACTGAAGCTTTCTTT.

A single count supports this clone. The chain employs TRBV6-5 and TRBJ1-5; D not resolved. Germline V lookup: CDR1 MNHEY, CDR2 SVGAGI. The CDR3 covers 14 residues. Trimming cost V 5 bases and J 6 bases, with 14 bases left between them. The CDR3 region is CASSPRGRGQPQHF. The CDR3 DNA reads TGTGCCAGCAGTCCCCGGGGAAGAGGTCAGCCCCAGCATTTT.